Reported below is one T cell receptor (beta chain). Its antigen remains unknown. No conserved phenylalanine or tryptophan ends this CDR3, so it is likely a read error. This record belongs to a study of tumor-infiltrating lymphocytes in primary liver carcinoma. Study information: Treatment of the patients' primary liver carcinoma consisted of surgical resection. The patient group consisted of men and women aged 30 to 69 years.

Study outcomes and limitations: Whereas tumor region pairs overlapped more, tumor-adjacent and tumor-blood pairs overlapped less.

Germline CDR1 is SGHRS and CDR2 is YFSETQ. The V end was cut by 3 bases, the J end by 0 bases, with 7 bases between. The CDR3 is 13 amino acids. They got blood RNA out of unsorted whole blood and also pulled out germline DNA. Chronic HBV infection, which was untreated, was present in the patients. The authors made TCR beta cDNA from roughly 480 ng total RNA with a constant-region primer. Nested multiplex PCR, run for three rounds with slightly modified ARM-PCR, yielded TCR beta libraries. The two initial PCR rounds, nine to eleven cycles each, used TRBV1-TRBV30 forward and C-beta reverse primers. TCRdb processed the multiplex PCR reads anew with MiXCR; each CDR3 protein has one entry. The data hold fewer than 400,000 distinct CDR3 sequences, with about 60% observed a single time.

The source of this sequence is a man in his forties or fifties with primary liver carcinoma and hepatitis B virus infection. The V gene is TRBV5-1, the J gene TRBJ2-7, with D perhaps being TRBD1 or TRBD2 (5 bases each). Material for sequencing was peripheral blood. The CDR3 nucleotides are TGCGCCAGCAGCTCGGGGCCCTCCTACGAGCAGTACCTC. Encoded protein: CASSSGPSYEQYL.